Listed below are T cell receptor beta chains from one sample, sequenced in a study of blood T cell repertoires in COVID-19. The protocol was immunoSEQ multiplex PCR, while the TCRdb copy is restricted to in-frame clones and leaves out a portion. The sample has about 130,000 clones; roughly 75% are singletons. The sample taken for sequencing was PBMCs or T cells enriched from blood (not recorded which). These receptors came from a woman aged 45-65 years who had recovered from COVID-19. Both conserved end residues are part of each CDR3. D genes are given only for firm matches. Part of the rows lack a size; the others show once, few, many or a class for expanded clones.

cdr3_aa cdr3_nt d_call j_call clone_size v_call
CASSQDLRQGYNEQFF TGCGCCAGCAGCCAAGATTTACGGCAGGGTTACAATGAGCAGTTCTTC - TRBJ2-1 - TRBV4-1
CASSLGDSYTEAFF TGTGCCAGCAGCTTGGGGGACAGCTACACTGAAGCTTTCTTT TRBD1 TRBJ1-1 - TRBV5-4
CASSVDGRGPEAFF TGTGCCAGCAGCGTAGATGGCCGAGGCCCTGAAGCTTTCTTT - TRBJ1-1 - TRBV9
CASSRARELFF TGTGCCAGCTCACGCGCCCGGGAGCTGTTTTTT - TRBJ2-2 few TRBV18
CASSIGTSTYEQFF TGTGCCAGTAGTATAGGGACTAGTACGTATGAGCAGTTCTTC TRBD2 TRBJ2-1 - TRBV19
CASSKQGSEAFF TGTGCCAGCAGTAAACAGGGGTCTGAAGCTTTCTTT TRBD1 TRBJ1-1 - TRBV9
CASTLTGQTNSPLHF TGTGCCAGCACCCTTACGGGACAGACAAATTCACCCCTCCACTTT TRBD1 TRBJ1-6 once TRBV28
CASSVSQGGNTEAFF TGTGCCAGCTCAGTCTCACAGGGCGGGAACACTGAAGCTTTCTTT - TRBJ1-1 - TRBV18
CASSADRREGYTF TGTGCCAGCTCGGCCGACAGGCGGGAGGGCTACACCTTC - TRBJ1-2 - TRBV18
CAISHLQGRHGYTF TGTGCCATCAGTCATTTACAGGGACGCCATGGCTACACCTTC - TRBJ1-2 - TRBV10-3
CATERAGTNQPQHF TGTGCCACCGAGAGAGCAGGGACTAATCAGCCCCAGCATTTT - TRBJ1-5 few TRBV15
CASSLALGRGAYEQYF TGTGCCAGCAGCTTAGCGCTCGGGCGGGGAGCCTACGAGCAGTACTTC - TRBJ2-7 - TRBV7-8
CASSPTGLEQYF TGTGCCAGCAGCCCGACAGGGCTCGAGCAGTACTTC TRBD1 TRBJ2-7 - TRBV7-8
CASSLVAGNTEAFF TGTGCCAGCAGCTTAGTGGCAGGAAACACTGAAGCTTTCTTT - TRBJ1-1 - TRBV7-2
CASSLNSPLSGNTIYF TGTGCCAGCAGCTTAAATAGTCCCCTCTCTGGAAACACCATATATTTT - TRBJ1-3 - TRBV7-2
CASIVTGNKNIQYF TGTGCCAGCATAGTTACAGGGAACAAAAACATTCAGTACTTC - TRBJ2-4 - TRBV2
CAWSGSYGNQPQHF TGTGCCTGGAGTGGGTCCTATGGCAATCAGCCCCAGCATTTT - TRBJ1-5 many TRBV30
CASIPGGETDTQYF TGTGCCAGCATCCCTGGAGGGGAGACAGATACGCAGTATTTT - TRBJ2-3 - TRBV6-6
CAWIPPDYSPTEAFF TGTGCCTGGATCCCCCCGGACTATTCACCCACTGAAGCTTTCTTT - TRBJ1-1 - TRBV30
CASSPGGTGNTIYF TGTGCCAGCAGTCCCGGGGGTACAGGAAACACCATATATTTT - TRBJ1-3 - TRBV28
CAWRIIGGRDSPLHF TGTGCCTGGAGGATTATAGGCGGTCGTGATTCACCCCTCCACTTT - TRBJ1-6 - TRBV30
CASSGLKGIGNSPLHF TGTGCCAGCAGCGGACTGAAAGGGATAGGTAATTCACCCCTCCACTTT - TRBJ1-6 - TRBV2
CAISERTGGSGANVLTF TGTGCCATCAGTGAACGGACAGGGGGATCTGGGGCCAACGTCCTGACTTTC TRBD1 TRBJ2-6 - TRBV10-3
CASSTRQGVYYGYTF TGTGCCAGCAGCACCCGACAGGGAGTCTACTATGGCTACACCTTC TRBD1 TRBJ1-2 - TRBV9
CASSLGTGRAKNIQYF TGTGCCAGCTCACTAGGGACAGGGAGAGCCAAAAACATTCAGTACTTC TRBD1 TRBJ2-4 - TRBV18
CASSLIPAAEAFF TGTGCCAGCAGCTTAATCCCGGCGGCTGAAGCTTTCTTT - TRBJ1-1 - TRBV7-3
CASSPPDGNFEAFF TGTGCCAGCAGTCCCCCGGACGGGAACTTCGAAGCTTTCTTT - TRBJ1-1 - TRBV28